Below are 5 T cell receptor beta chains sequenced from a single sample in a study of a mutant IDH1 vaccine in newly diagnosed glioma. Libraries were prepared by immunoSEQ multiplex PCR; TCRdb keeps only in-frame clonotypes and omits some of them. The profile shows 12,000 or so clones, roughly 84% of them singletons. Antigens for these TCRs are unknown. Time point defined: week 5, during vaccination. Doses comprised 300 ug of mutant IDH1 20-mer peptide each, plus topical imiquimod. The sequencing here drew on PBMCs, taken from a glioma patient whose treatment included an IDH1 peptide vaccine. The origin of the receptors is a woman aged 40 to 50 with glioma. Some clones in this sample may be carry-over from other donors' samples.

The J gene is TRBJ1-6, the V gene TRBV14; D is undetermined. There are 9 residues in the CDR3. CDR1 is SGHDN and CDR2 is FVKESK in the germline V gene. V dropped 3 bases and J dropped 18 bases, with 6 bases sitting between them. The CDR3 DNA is TGTGCCAGCAGCCAGACCCCCCACTTT. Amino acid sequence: CASSQTPHF.

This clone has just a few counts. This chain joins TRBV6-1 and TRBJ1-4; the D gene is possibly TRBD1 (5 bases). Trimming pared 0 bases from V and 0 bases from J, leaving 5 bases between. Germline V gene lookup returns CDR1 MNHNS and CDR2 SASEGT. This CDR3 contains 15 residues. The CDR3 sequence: CASSEAGATNEKLFF. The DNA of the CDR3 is TGTGCCAGCAGTGAAGCGGGGGCAACTAATGAAAAACTGTTTTTT.

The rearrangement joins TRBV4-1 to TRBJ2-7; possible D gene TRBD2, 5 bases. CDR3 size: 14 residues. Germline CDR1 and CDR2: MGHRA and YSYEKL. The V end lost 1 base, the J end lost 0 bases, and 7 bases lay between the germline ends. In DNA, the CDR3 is TGCGCCAGCAGCCAAGTGCGGGTCTCCTACGAGCAGTACTTC. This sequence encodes CASSQVRVSYEQYF.

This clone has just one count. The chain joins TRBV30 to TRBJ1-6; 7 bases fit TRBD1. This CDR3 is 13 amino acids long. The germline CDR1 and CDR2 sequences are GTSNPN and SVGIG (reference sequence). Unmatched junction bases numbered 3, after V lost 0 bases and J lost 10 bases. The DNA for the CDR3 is TGTGCCTGGAGTGTAACAGGGGAATCACCCCTCCACTTT. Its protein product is CAWSVTGESPLHF.

This CDR3 reads CASRPSPSSQETQYF. In nucleotides, the CDR3 is TGCGCCAGCAGGCCCTCTCCTAGCAGCCAAGAGACCCAGTACTTC. V gene TRBV5-1 combines with J gene TRBJ2-5, with D perhaps TRBD2 (5 bases). Germline V gene lookup returns CDR1 SGHRS and CDR2 YFSETQ. The CDR3 has 15 amino acids. The V gene lost 5 bases and the J gene lost 1 base, with 15 bases spanning the gap. Filled out from reference TRBV5-1 and TRBJ2-5, the complete variable domain reads KAGVTQTPRYLIKTRGQQVTLSCSPISGHRSVSWYQQTPGQGLQFLFEYFSETQRNKGNFPGRFSGRQFSNSRSEMNVSTLELGDSALYLCASRPSPSSQETQYFGPGTRLLVL.